This TCR beta chain was documented in a study of patients and donors after allogeneic stem cell transplantation. TCRdb re-analysed the RT-PCR reads in MiXCR, keeping a single row per CDR3 protein. The data show about a million distinct CDR3 sequences, over 15% seen once. The V gene lost 5 bases and the J gene lost 5 bases, with 10 bases spanning the gap. This CDR3 is 12 amino acids long. CDR1 is SGHVS and CDR2 is FQNEAQ in the germline V gene. This receptor was identified in a human donor who was either an allogeneic HSCT recipient or a stem cell or donor lymphocyte infusion donor (not recorded which). It is not recorded whose cells these are; they may come from a transplant donor. The chain joins TRBV7-8 to TRBJ2-7; D might be TRBD1 (5 bases). Sequenced: blood, either unsorted or a sorted T cell fraction (not recorded which). The DNA of the CDR3 is TGTGCCAGCAGCCAACAGGCCCACGAGCAGTACTTC. Its translation: CASSQQAHEQYF.